This T cell receptor beta chain was captured by sequencing in a study of resident and recirculating memory T cells in vitiligo. Clones were sequenced by immunoSEQ multiplex PCR, and TCRdb holds only the in-frame ones, with some missing. The sample records 40,000 to 45,000 clones, around 90% being singletons. This TCR derives from a male donor with vitiligo. Input material: blood.

CDR3 region: CASSYSGLPLDEQFF. DNA of the CDR3: TGTGCCAGCAGTTACTCGGGACTACCGCTTGATGAGCAGTTCTTC. V is TRBV6-5 and J is TRBJ2-1; 7 positions agree with TRBD2. V shed 0 bases and J 8 bases; nucleotides not matched to a gene: 7. There are 15 residues in the CDR3. The V gene's germline CDR1 is MNHEY and CDR2 SVGAGI.